This TCR beta chain stems from a study of blood T cell repertoires in COVID-19. Study-level background: From the United States, Italy and Spain came samples of acute and convalescent COVID-19. The cDNA or gDNA used as material had been derived from T cells, B-cell-depleted T cells, or PBMCs.

In the authors' workflow: How many nucleated cells were present was estimated from reference gene primer amplification. The table came from immunoSEQ multiplex PCR; TCRdb's copy has only in-frame clones and leaves some out. V, J and clone size derive from that table, while D and trimming were established from the DNA sequence. The sample has 90,000 to 120,000 clones; 75% to 90% are singletons. Trimming shortened V by 8 bases and J by 6 bases, and 12 bases separated the two germline ends. Germline CDR1 reads KGHDR; CDR2 reads SFDVKD. This CDR3 is 13 amino acids long. Sequencing used peripheral blood. This chain uses TRBV24-1 with TRBJ2-2; D is undetermined. This receptor was obtained from a woman older than 75 with acute or convalescent COVID-19. As DNA, the CDR3 is TGTGCCACCACGGGTAGCATCCCCGGGGAGCTGTTTTTT. It specifies CATTGSIPGELFF.